A selection of T cell receptor beta chains follows, all from one sample in a study of chemoradiotherapy in HPV16-positive cancers. Assay: immunoSEQ multiplex PCR; the TCRdb copy retains only in-frame clones and omits some. The sample includes roughly 23,000 clones, 73% seen only once; the top ten take 2.6%. This material was acquired from a patient who underwent chemoradiotherapy. The receptor set was obtained from a human donor with HPV-associated anogenital cancer. Both conserved end residues are part of each CDR3. The order of the fields is J gene, V gene, D gene, clone size, CDR3 DNA, CDR3 protein. D genes are given only for firm matches. Expanded clones get a size class; other rows say once, few or many, or leave the size out.

TRBJ2-3 TRBV29-1 . . TGCAGCGTTGCGGGGAATACGCAGTATTTT CSVAGNTQYF
TRBJ2-7 TRBV5-1 . . TGCGCCAGCAGCTTGGGTAGCACCTCCTACGAGCAGTACTTC CASSLGSTSYEQYF
TRBJ2-5 TRBV5-6 . . TGTGCCAGCAGCCGGGGTCCGAATCTAGAGACCCAGTACTTC CASSRGPNLETQYF
TRBJ1-2 TRBV5-1 . . TGCGCCAGCAGCTTGGAGGAGGTGGCTTCTTGGGGCTACACCTTC CASSLEEVASWGYTF
TRBJ1-5 TRBV19 . . TGTGCCAGTAGTATAGGACAGCCAAATCAGCCCCAGCATTTT CASSIGQPNQPQHF
TRBJ2-7 TRBV7-2 . . TGTGCCAGCAGCTTCGCAGGGATTTACGAGCAGTACTTC CASSFAGIYEQYF
TRBJ1-2 TRBV11-3 . . TGTGCCAGCAGCTTAGATGGCGTGTCTGACTATGGCTACACCTTC CASSLDGVSDYGYTF
TRBJ2-1 TRBV4-2 . . TGTGCCAGCAGCCAAGAAACCTACGCCGATGAGGAGCAGTTCTTC CASSQETYADEEQFF
TRBJ1-1 TRBV6-6 . . TGTGCCAGCAGTTCTAATGGGGCGGGAACTGAAGCTTTCTTT CASSSNGAGTEAFF
TRBJ2-1 TRBV7-2 . . TGTGCCAGCAGCTTAGTTTGGGGGAGCTCCTACAATGAGCAGTTCTTC CASSLVWGSSYNEQFF
TRBJ1-5 TRBV28 TRBD1 . TGTGCCAGCAGCCCAGCTCCCGGGACAGGGTATCAGCCCCAGCATTTT CASSPAPGTGYQPQHF
TRBJ2-5 TRBV25-1 . . TGTGCCAGCAGTGAATATATTCGGGGAGAGACCCAGTACTTC CASSEYIRGETQYF
TRBJ2-7 TRBV6-1 . medium-sized TGTGCCAGCAGTGAGGACGGGATCTACGAGCAGTACTTC CASSEDGIYEQYF
TRBJ2-5 TRBV5-1 TRBD2 . TGCGCCACTTCTGCGGGCGGGGGGGAGACCCAGTACTTC CATSAGGGETQYF
TRBJ1-2 TRBV6-1 . . TGTGCCAGCAGTGAAGCTCGGCAGCGAAGTTATGGCTACACCTTC CASSEARQRSYGYTF
TRBJ1-1 TRBV9 . . TGTGCCAGCAGCGTAAGGGGGGGCAACACTGAAGCTTTCTTT CASSVRGGNTEAFF
TRBJ1-3 TRBV6-1 TRBD1 . TGTGCCAGCAGTGAGACAGGGGGCCTTACTGGAAACACCATATATTTT CASSETGGLTGNTIYF
TRBJ1-5 TRBV6-5 TRBD1 . TGTGCCAGCAGTCGGGACAGTGCACAGCCCCAGCATTTT CASSRDSAQPQHF
TRBJ2-7 TRBV5-1 TRBD2 . TGCGCCAGCAGATTCGTAGCGGGAGGGACCTACGAGCAGTACTTC CASRFVAGGTYEQYF
TRBJ1-4 TRBV4-2 TRBD1 . TGTGCCAGCAGCCAGGACAGGTTCGGTGAAAAACTGTTTTTT CASSQDRFGEKLFF
TRBJ1-5 TRBV25-1 . few TGTGCCAGCAGTGAAAACGGGCAGCATCAGCCCCAGCATTTT CASSENGQHQPQHF
TRBJ2-7 TRBV5-1 . . TGCGCCAGCAGCTTGGACCAACCCTACGAGCAGTACTTC CASSLDQPYEQYF
TRBJ2-2 TRBV5-1 . . TGCGCCAGCAGCCCAGAGGGCGGGGAGCTGTTTTTT CASSPEGGELFF
TRBJ2-7 TRBV30 . . TGTGCCTGGAGTGGCGGGACAAACGAGCAGTACTTC CAWSGGTNEQYF
TRBJ2-2 TRBV9 TRBD2 once TGTGCCAGCAGCGTAGGGACTAGCGGGGTTGTCGGGGAGCTGTTTTTT CASSVGTSGVVGELFF
TRBJ1-2 TRBV28 TRBD1 few TGTGCCAGCAGTCCAGCCGGCGGACAGGGGAACGGTGGCTACACCTTC CASSPAGGQGNGGYTF
TRBJ2-7 TRBV9 TRBD1 . TGTGCCAGCAGCGTAGGGGGGACAGTTTCCTACGAGCAGTACTTC CASSVGGTVSYEQYF
TRBJ1-3 TRBV7-9 TRBD1 few TGTGCCAGCAGCTTAGGACAGGGAGACATCTCTGGAAACACCATATATTTT CASSLGQGDISGNTIYF
TRBJ2-2 TRBV15 . . TGTGCCACCAGCAACCCAGTCGGAGGAGTTCTTAACACCGGGGAGCTGTTTTTT CATSNPVGGVLNTGELFF
TRBJ1-1 TRBV30 TRBD1 . TGTGCCTGGAGCGACAGGGGGCGAACTGAAGCTTTCTTT CAWSDRGRTEAFF
TRBJ2-2 TRBV19 TRBD1 . TGTGCCAGTAGTATAGATGGACAGGCCGGGGAGCTGTTTTTT CASSIDGQAGELFF
TRBJ1-3 TRBV28 TRBD1 . TGTGCCAGCAGTCCTTCGGACAGGGTATACACCATATATTTT CASSPSDRVYTIYF
TRBJ2-2 TRBV19 TRBD2 . TGTGCCAGTAGGAACAGCGGGGGAGTCACCGGGGAGCTGTTTTTT CASRNSGGVTGELFF
TRBJ1-5 TRBV10-2 TRBD1 few TGCGCCAGCAGTGAGTCAGGGGGCCGAAATCAGCCCCAGCATTTT CASSESGGRNQPQHF
TRBJ1-1 TRBV18 . . TGTGCCAGCTCACCACAGGGTAACACTGAAGCTTTCTTT CASSPQGNTEAFF
TRBJ2-7 TRBV6-1 . . TGTGCCAGCAGTGAACCCTCTAAACCGGGAGATTACGAGCAGTACTTC CASSEPSKPGDYEQYF
TRBJ1-2 TRBV2 . few TGTGCCAGCACGTTCCTCGGGGGCTATGGCTACACCTTC CASTFLGGYGYTF
TRBJ1-4 TRBV4-1 . . TGCGCCAGCAGTCCGGGAGACAGGAAGGGTGAAAAACTGTTTTTT CASSPGDRKGEKLFF
TRBJ1-1 TRBV19 . few TGTGCCAGTAGTATCGAGGGTCGGCGTTCTGAAGCTTTCTTT CASSIEGRRSEAFF
TRBJ2-1 TRBV7-8 . few TGTGCCAGCAGCTTAGATATGCGCGTGGGGCAGTTCTTC CASSLDMRVGQFF
TRBJ1-1 TRBV19 TRBD1 once TGTGCCAGTAGTAAAGATGACAGGGGTAACACTGAAGCTTTCTTT CASSKDDRGNTEAFF